The clone carrying this T cell receptor (beta chain) was counted between two and nine times. The antigen is not known. Newly diagnosed patients aged 18 to 65 had hyperthyroidism of under 2 months' duration. The data were obtained in a study of T cells in Graves' hyperthyroidism and ophthalmopathy. The CDR3 spans 16 residues. Per germline, CDR1 LGHDT and CDR2 YNNKEL (reference sequence). Trimming shortened V by 0 bases and J by 4 bases, and 13 bases separated the two germline ends. Amplified TCR beta CDR3 regions derived from RNA transcripts. Carried out on the TCR CDR3, a first-round RT-PCR used the HTBI primer set. TCRdb analysed the multiplex PCR reads with MiXCR anew, one entry per CDR3 protein. The top ten hold around 48% of the sample, which has 340,000 or so distinct CDR3 sequences, roughly a fifth seen once. Study conclusions and caveats: Model output signaled ophthalmopathy a median around 5.9 months ahead of onset.

The sequence was collected from a woman between 50 and 59 years old with Graves' hyperthyroidism. V usage is TRBV3-1 and J usage is TRBJ1-3; tentatively, D is TRBD1 (5 bases). The sequencing sample was made of blood. CDR3 sequence reads: CASSQEIGDVGNTIYF. In nucleotides, the CDR3 is TGTGCCAGCAGCCAAGAAATTGGGGACGTAGGAAACACCATATATTTT.